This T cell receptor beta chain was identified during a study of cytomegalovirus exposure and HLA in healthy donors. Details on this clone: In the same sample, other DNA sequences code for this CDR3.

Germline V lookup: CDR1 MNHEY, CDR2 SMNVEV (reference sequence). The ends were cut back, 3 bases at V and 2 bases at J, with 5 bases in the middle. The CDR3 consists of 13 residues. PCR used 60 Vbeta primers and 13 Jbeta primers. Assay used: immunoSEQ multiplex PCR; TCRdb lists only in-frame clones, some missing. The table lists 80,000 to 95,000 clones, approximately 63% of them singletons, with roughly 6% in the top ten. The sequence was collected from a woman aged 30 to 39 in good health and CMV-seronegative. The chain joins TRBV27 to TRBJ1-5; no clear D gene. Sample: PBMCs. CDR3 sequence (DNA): TGTGCCAGCAGTTTGCGGGGCAATCAGCCCCAGCATTTT. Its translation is CASSLRGNQPQHF.